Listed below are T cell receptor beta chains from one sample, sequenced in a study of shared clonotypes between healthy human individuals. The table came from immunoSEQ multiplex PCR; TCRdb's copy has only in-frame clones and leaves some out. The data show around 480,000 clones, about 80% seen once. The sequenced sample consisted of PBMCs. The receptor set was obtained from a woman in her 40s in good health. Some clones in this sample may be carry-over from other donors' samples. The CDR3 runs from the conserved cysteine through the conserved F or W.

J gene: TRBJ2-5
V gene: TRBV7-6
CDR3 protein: CASSSSGTGGEETQYF

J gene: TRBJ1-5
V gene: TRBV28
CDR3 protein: CASSFVDQPQHF

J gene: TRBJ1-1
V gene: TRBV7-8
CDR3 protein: CASSLDMNTEAFF

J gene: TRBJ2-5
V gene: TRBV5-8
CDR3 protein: CASSFKGGETQYF

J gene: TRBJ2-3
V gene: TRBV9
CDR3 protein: CASSVVGLSTDTQYF

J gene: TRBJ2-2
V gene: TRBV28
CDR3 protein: CASSFGLAGGSDTGELFF

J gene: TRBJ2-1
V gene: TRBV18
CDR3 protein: CASSPRASDYNEQFF

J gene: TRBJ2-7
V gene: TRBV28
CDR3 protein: CASSHSGKSYEQYF

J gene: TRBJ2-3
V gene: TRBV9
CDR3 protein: CASSVLAGGHTDTQYF

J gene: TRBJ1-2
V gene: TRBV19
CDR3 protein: CASSKTDGAGFYGYTF

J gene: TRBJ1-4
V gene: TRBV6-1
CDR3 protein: CASSERGTSGEKLFF

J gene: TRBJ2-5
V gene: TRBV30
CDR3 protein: CAWSVVTGRGETQYF

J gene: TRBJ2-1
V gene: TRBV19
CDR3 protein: CASSIDSAGYNEQFF

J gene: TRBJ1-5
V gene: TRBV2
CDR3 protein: CASSEGGGRSNQPQHF

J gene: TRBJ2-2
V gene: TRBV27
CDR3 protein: CASLSWAGGTGELFF

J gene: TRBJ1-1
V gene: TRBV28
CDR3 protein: CASSSNAREAFF

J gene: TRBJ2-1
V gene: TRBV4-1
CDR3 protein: CASSRLPGGPNEQFF

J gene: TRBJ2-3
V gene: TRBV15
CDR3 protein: CATSRSLTDTQYF

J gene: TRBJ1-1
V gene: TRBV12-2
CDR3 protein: CASRFISGALNTEAFF

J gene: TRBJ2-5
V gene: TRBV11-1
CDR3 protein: CASSLVLETQYF

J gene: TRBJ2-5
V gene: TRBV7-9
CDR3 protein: CASSRSGYQETQYF

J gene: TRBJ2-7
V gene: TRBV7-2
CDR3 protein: CASSFPQREQYF

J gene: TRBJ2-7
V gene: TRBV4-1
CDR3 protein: CASSRSGDEQYF

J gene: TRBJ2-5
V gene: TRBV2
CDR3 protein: CASSWTGQETQYF

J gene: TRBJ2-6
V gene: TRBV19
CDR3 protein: CASSMKDGRTNVLTF

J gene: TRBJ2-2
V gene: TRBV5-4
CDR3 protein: CASSTGTGITGELFF

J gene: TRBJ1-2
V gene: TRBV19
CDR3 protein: CASSGATANYGYTF

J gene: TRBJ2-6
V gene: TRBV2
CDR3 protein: CASLREGGPGANVLTF

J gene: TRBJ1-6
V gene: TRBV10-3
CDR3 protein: CAISHLQLPQASKGIGGLSSPLHF

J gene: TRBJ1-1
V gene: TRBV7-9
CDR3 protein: CASSATRGGRTEAFF

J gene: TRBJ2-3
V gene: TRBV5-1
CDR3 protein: CASSLAGPAGAGTDTQYF

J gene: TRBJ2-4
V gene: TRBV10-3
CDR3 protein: CAISELDRVIQYF

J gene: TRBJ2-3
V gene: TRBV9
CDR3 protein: CASSVGPRGRTDTQYF

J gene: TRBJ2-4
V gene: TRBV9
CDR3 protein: CASSVAGRAVNIQYF

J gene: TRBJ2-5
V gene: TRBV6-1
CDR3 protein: CASSEAGVETQYF

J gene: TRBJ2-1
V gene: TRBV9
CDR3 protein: CASSTSGYNEQFF

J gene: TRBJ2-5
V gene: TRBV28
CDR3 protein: CASSAGIQETQYF

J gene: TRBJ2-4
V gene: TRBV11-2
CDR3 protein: CASSADQVGYAKNIQYF

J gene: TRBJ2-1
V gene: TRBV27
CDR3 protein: CASISAGGMGNEQFF

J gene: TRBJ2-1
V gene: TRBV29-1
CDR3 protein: CSVRQSWGSNNEQFF

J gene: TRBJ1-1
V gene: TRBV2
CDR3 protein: CASSVHRMNTEAFF

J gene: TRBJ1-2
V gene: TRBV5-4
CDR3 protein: CASSLAPSGSFGYTF

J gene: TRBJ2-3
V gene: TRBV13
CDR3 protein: CASSHRLAGGARTDTQYF

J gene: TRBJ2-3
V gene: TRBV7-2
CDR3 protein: CASSPGWMDAQYF

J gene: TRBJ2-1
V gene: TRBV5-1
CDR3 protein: CASSLGAVPTYNEQFF

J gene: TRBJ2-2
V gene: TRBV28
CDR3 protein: CASEGRMTSNTGELFF

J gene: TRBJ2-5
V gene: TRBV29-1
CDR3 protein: CSVRQGQETQYF

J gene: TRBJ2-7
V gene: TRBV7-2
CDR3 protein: CASSLGGRGYEQYF

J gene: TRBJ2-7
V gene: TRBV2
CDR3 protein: CASSGAREQYF

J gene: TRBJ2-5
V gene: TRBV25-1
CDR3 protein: CASSDGRVETQYF

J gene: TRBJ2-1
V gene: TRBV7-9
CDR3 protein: CASSLSGINEQFF

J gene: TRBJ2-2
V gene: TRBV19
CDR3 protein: CASSIDHPNTGELFF

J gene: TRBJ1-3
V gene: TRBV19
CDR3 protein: CASPPPGQDALSGNTIYF

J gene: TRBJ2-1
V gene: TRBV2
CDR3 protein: CATYEQFF

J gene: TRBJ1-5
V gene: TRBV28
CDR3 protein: CASSFGRDNQPQHF

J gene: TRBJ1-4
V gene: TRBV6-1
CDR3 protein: CASSERAGEGSEKLFF

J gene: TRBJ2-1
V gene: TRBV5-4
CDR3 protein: CASFGRYNEQFF

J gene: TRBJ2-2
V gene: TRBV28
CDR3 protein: CASLLGGLGTGELFF